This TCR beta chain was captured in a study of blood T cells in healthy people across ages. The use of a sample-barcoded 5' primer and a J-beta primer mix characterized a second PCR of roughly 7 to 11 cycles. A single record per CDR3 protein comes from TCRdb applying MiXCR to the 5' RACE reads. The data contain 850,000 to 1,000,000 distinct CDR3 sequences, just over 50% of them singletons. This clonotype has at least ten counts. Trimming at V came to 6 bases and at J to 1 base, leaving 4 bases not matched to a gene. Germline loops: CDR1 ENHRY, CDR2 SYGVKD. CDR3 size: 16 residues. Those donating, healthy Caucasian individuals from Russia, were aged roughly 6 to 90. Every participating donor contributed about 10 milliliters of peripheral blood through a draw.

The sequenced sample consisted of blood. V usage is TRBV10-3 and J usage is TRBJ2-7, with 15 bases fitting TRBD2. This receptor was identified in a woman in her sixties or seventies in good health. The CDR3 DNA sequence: TGTGCCATCAGGGTGGGACTAGCGGGAGGTTCCTACGAGCAGTACTTC. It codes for CAIRVGLAGGSYEQYF.